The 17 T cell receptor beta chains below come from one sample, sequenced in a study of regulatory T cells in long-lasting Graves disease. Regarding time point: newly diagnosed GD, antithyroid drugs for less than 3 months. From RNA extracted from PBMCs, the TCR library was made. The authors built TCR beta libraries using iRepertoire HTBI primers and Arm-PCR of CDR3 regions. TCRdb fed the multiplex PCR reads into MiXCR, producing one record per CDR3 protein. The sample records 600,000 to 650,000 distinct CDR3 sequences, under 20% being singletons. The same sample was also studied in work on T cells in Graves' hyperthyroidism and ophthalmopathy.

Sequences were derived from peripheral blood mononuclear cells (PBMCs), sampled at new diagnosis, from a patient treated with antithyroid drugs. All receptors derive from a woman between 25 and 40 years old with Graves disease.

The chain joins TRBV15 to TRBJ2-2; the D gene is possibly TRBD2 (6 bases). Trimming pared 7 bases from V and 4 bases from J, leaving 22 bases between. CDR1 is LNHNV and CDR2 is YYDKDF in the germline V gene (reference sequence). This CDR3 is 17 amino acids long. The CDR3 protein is CATNSPYGEAGTGELFF. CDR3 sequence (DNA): TGTGCCACCAACAGCCCCTATGGGGAAGCGGGCACCGGGGAGCTGTTTTTT.

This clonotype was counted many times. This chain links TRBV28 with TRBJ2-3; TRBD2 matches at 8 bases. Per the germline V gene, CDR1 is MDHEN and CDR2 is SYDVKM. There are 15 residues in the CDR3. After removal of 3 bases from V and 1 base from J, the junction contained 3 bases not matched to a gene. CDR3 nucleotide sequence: TGTGCCAGCAGTTTGTTGGGACTAGGCACAGATACGCAGTATTTT. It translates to CASSLLGLGTDTQYF.

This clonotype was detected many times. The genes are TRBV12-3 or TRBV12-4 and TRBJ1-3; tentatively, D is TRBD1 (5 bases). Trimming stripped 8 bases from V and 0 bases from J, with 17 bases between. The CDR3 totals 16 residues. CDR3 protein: CASEMGPLFSGNTIYF. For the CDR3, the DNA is TGTGCCAGCGAGATGGGACCTCTCTTCTCTGGAAACACCATATATTTT.

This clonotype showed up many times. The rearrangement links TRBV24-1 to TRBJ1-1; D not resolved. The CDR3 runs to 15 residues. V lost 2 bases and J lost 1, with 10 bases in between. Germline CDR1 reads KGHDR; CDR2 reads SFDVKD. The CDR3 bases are TGTGCCACCAGTGATTCTAGCACCACGAACACTGAAGCTTTCTTT. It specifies CATSDSSTTNTEAFF.

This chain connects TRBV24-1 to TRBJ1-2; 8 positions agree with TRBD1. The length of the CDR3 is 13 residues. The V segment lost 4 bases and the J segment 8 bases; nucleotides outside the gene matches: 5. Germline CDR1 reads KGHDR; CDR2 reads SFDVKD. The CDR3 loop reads CATSDAGQDGYTF. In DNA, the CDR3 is TGTGCCACCAGTGACGCGGGACAGGACGGCTACACCTTC.

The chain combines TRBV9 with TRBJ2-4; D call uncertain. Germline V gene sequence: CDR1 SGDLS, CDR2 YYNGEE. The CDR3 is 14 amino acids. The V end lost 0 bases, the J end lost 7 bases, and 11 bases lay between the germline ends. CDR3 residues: CASSVDPLGNIQYF. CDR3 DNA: TGTGCCAGCAGCGTAGACCCCCTAGGGAACATTCAGTACTTC.

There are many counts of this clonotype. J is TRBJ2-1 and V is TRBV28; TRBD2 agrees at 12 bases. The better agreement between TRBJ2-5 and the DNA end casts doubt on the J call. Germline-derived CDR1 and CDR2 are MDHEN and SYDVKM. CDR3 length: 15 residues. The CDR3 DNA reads TGTGCCAGCAGTCAACTAGCGGGAGGCATCGAGACCCAGTACTTC. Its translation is CASSQLAGGIETQYF.

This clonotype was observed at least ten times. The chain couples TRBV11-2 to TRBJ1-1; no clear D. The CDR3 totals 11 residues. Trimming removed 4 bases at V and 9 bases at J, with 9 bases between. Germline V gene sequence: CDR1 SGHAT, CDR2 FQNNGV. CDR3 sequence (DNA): TGTGCCAGCAGCTATGCGGCGAAAGCTTTCTTT. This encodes CASSYAAKAFF.

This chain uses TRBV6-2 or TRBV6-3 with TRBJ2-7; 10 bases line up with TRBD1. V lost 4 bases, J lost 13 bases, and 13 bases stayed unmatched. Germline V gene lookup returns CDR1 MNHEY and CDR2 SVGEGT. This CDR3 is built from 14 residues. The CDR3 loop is CASSSGRTGTGVYF. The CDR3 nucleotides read TGTGCCAGCAGTTCCGGAAGAACCGGGACAGGGGTATACTTC.

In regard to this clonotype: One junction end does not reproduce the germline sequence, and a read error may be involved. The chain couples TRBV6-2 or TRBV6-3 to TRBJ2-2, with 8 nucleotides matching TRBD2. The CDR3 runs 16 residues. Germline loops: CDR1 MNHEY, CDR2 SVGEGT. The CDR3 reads CVSIRELAANTGELFF. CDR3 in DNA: TGTGTCAGCATCCGTGAACTAGCGGCGAACACCGGGGAGCTGTTTTTT.

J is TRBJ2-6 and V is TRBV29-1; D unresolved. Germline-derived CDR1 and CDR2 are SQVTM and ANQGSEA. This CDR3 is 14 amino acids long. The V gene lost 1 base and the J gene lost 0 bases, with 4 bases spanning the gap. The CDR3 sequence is CSVEGYSGANVLTF. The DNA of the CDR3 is TGCAGCGTTGAAGGGTACTCTGGGGCCAACGTCCTGACTTTC.

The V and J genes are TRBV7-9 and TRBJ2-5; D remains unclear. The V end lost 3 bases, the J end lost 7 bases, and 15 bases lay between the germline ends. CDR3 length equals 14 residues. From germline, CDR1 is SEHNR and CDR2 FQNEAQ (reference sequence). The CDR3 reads CASSLAASRGTQYF. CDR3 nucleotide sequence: TGTGCCAGCAGCTTGGCGGCATCGCGAGGGACCCAGTACTTC.

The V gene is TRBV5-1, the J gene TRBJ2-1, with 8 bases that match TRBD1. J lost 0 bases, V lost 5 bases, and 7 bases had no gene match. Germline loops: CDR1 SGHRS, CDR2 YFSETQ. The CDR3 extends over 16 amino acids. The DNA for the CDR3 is TGCGCCAGCAGTTTACACGACAGGGGCTCCTACAATGAGCAGTTCTTC. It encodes CASSLHDRGSYNEQFF.

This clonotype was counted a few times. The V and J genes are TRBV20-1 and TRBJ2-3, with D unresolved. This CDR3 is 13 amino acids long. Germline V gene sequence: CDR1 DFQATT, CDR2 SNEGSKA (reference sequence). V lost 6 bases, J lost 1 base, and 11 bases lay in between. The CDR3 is CSAIRLRTDTQYF. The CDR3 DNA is TGCAGTGCGATCCGATTGCGCACAGATACGCAGTATTTT.

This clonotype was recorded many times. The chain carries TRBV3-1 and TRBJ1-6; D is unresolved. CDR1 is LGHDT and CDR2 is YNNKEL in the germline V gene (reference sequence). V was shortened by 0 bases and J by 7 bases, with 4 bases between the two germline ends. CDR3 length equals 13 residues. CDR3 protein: CASSQDWNSPLHF. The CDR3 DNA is TGTGCCAGCAGCCAAGATTGGAATTCACCCCTCCACTTT.

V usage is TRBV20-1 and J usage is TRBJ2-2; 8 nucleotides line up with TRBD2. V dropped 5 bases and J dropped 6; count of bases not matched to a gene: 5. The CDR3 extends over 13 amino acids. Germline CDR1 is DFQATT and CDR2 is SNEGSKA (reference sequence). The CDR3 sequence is CSAATSAAGELFF. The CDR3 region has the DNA TGCAGTGCTGCGACTAGCGCAGCCGGGGAGCTGTTTTTT.

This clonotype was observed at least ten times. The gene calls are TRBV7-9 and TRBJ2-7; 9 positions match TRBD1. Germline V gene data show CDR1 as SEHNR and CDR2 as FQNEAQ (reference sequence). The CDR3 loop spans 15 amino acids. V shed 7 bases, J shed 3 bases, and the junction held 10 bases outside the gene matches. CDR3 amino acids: CASILGTGRFYEQYF. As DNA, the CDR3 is TGTGCCAGCATCCTCGGGACAGGGAGGTTCTACGAGCAGTACTTC.